This T cell receptor beta chain was retrieved from a study of shared clonotypes between healthy human individuals (dated by TCRdb to the early 2020s). Turning to the overall study: The cohort included a few men and a couple of women between 18 and 49 years of age. Between about 0.8 and 8.9 billion PBMCs per donor were obtained by leukapheresis. Libraries were prepared and TCR repertoires were sequenced by different laboratories using diverse techniques, in order to increase sequencing depth and limit assay-specific biases. For each donor, three plates each were used for CD4 naive and CD4 memory, two plates were used for CD8 naive, and one plate was used for CD8 memory. To estimate repertoire size and how much clonotype sharing occurs between individuals, the study deeply sequenced the blood TCR repertoires of about five healthy adults. On the study overall, not on this receptor specifically: Compared with non-shared clonotypes, clonotypes shared by all four sorted-subset donors had higher generation probabilities. Sampling was restricted to blood, and TCR repertoires in tissue are likely to differ from TCR repertoires in blood. Larger estimated clonotype richness was generally found for naive subsets than for memory subsets. The genetic and exposure-history diversity represented was limited by the small number of donors. Even with the large sequencing depth, rarefaction of the sorted-subset datasets indicated that sequencing was incomplete. Pairwise subsampling led to the expectation that sequencing depth would affect the degree of clonotype sharing among donors. When a few donors were compared, the shared fraction of clonotypes was about 5% for naive CD4, approximately 3.5% for naive CD8, about 2.5% for memory CD4, and around 0.4% for memory CD8.

Using the deep immunoSEQ assay, multiplex PCR amplified TCR CDR3 regions from genomic DNA. Extracted genomic DNA from each cell subset was spread evenly across all wells of several immunoSEQ 96-well plates, with each plate serving as a replicate. For sorted subsets, each replicate PCR was loaded with 200 ng genomic DNA, equivalent to 30,000 or so T cell genomes. Purified libraries were quantified with a Qubit 3.0 fluorometer, sized on a Bioanalyzer 2100, and re-quantified with the KAPA Library Quantification kit. Every immunoSEQ 96-well plate was sequenced on a separate single-read 150-cycle Illumina NextSeq 550 flow cell. As for how the authors treated the data: Because only junctional sequences without quality scores were contained in the immunoSEQ output, filtering matching that applied to full-length reads could not be performed. To assign V/J genes and CDR3, sequences were annotated using PyIR, a Python wrapper for IgBLAST v1.9, with IMGT germline references. Reads were removed for weak V/J assignments (E-value above 1e-6), missing CDR3, stop codons, out-of-frame junctions, or ambiguous translated residues. A V3J clonotype was defined by an identical inferred V gene, J gene, and CDR3 amino acid sequence. The percentage overlap between two repertoires was calculated by dividing the number of shared unique clonotypes by the size of the smaller repertoire. Repertoire richness was assessed with RTK rarefaction, the Chao1 estimator, and Recon v2.1 estimates of unobserved clonotypes. Generation probabilities for all TCRbeta clonotypes obtained by the gDNA method from four donors were computed using OLGA. TCRdb provides this immuneACCESS table in a form limited to in-frame rearrangements. Some clones are lacking; in checked studies, under half of them reflect an unresolved V gene, and why the rest are absent is not known. The DNA gave D and trimming, while V, J and clone size come from that table. For this sample there are around 2.5 million clones; 80% to 95% appear just once. 0.36% of the sample is in the top ten clones.

Remarks on this clone: No cognate antigen has been identified for it. No much larger clone exists at a distance of one base, and base qualities are not known.

From the cysteine through the phenylalanine, the CDR3 covers 14 amino acids. The sequence is cut down to CDR3 DNA, 42 bases in frame from base 1. The germline V gene encodes CDR1 SNHLY and CDR2 FYNNEI. Trimming accounts for 5 bases at V and 7 bases at J, while the number of junction bases matched to no gene is 5. Healthy HIV-negative adults with no recently reported acute infections or vaccinations were included as donors. Every donor was a Caucasian adult residing in Nashville, Tennessee, USA. Magnetic negative selection was used to enrich CD4+ T cells, after which naive cells were positively selected on CD45RA and the negative fraction became the memory subset. After blood collection by leukapheresis, PBMCs were isolated using Ficoll-Histopaque density gradient centrifugation and then cryopreserved in the vapor phase of liquid nitrogen. Analytical flow cytometry was used to check the purity and quantity of every magnetically sorted T cell population. Genomic DNA was isolated from every sorted fraction and measured by UV absorbance on a Nanodrop 2000c.

This chain is built from TRBV2 and TRBJ1-5; 10 junctional bases match TRBD1. The origin of this receptor is a man aged 18 to 35 in good health. Some clones in this sample may be carry-over from other donors' samples. The sample was naive CD4+ T cells from PBMCs. The cell subset or site label on this specimen signifies: CD45RA+ positively selected. The DNA sequence is given as TGTGCCAGCAGTTCGACAGGGGGCTGGCAGCCCCAGCATTTT. This yields the protein CASSSTGGWQPQHF. The CDR3 plus the reference TRBV2 and TRBJ1-5 genes for the other parts give the full variable domain: EPEVTQTPSHQVTQMGQEVILRCVPISNHLYFYWYRQILGQKVEFLVSFYNNEISEKSEIFDDQFSVERPDGSNFTLKIRSTKLEDSAMYFCASSSTGGWQPQHFGDGTRLSIL.